This T cell receptor (beta chain) emerged from a study of identical twins. Study findings and constraints: Invariant MAIT and iNKT cells are populations that could partly confound zero-insertion analyses. Fewer insertions were carried by abundant cord blood beta clonotypes, but none was seen in memory repertoires. Out-of-frame alpha sequences common to twins exhibited an excess of low generation probability.

The authors used template switching to add a universal primer site and gave cDNA unique molecular identifiers. TCRdb passed the 5' RACE reads through MiXCR, listing each CDR3 protein once. The profile covers a few hundred thousand distinct CDR3 sequences, with over 11% appearing a single time and 0.98% taken by the ten largest. This clonotype has only a few counts. Its antigen is as yet unknown. The CDR3 consists of 17 residues. Germline assignment: CDR1 KGHSH and CDR2 LQKENI. Trimming cost V 2 bases and J 1 base, with 12 bases left between them. The sample was also linked to a second study, of yellow fever vaccine responses in identical twins.

The specimen sequenced was CD4+ T cells sorted from blood. V and J are TRBV18 and TRBJ1-6; no definite D call. The clonotype originates from a woman between 18 and 29 years old in good health. The CDR3 here is CASSPTLKGSYNSPLHF. The CDR3 bases are TGTGCCAGCTCACCAACCCTGAAGGGTTCCTATAATTCACCCCTCCACTTT.